This TCR beta chain comes out of a study of cytomegalovirus exposure and HLA in healthy donors. Overall study context: A later analysis reported the approximately 120 validation repertoires used the same platform as the approximately 660 first-cohort repertoires. Study-wide findings and caveats: Rarity held for most TCR sequences, but there were some public TCRs that occurred in many donors. According to the study, about 180 TCR beta chains were cytomegalovirus-associated. A few of the chains that were CMV-associated were confirmed in vitro to be specific for CMV antigens.

This CDR3 is built from 15 residues. CDR1 SGDLS and CDR2 YYNGEE come from the germline V gene. V shed 7 bases and J 1 base; nucleotides not matched to a gene: 8. Sequenced by immunoSEQ multiplex PCR; TCRdb stores in-frame clones only, minus some. The data contain some 130,000 clones, over 90% of them singletons. Comments on this clone: The antigen remains unidentified.

The chain combines TRBV9 with TRBJ2-7, with TRBD2 matching over 10 bases. Material: PBMCs. This receptor was identified in a man between 18 and 29 years old in good health and CMV-seropositive. The CDR3 DNA reads as TGTGCCAGCTCACTCGGACTAGCGGCTTCCTACGAGCAGTACTTC. This translates into CASSLGLAASYEQYF.